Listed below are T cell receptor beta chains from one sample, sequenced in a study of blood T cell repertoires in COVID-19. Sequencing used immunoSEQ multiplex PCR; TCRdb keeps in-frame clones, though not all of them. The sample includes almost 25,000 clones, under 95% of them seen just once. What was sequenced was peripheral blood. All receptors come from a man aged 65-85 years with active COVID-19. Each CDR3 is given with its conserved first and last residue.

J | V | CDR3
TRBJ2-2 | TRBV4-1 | CASSPTGLNTGELFF
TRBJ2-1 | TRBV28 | CTSSFRDRVPGLAGWEQFF
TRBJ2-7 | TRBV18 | CASSPGTGSEQYF
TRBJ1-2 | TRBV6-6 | CASSYGDLGTGNGYTF
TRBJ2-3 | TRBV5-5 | CASSPGVDTDTQYF
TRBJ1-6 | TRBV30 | CAWSESRSSGTLHF
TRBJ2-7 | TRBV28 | CASSLVGALSEQYF
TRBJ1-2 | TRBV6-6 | CASSPIPHSGTPNYGYTF
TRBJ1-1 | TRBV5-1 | CASSSGQLNTEAFF
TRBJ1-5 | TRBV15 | CATSRDWLKTGRSNQPQHF
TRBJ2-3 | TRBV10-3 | CAISRGAHTDTQYF
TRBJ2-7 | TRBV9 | CASSPGLASSYEQYF
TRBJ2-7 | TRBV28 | CASSFPGVAGYEQYF
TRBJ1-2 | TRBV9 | CASSVGDRGYGYTF
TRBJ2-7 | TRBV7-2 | CASSLEGTSGPWEQYF
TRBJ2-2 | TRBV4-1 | CASSQLQREGGLFF
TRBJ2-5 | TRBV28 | CASVAGTLQETQYF
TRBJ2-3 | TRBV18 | CASSPGTGADTQYF
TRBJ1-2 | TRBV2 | CASSEGQGYGYTF
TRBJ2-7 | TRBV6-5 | CASSKTGTYEQYF
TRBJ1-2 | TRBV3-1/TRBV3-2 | CASSLREGRGYTF
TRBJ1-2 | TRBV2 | CASIGQPGGYTF
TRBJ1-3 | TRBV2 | CATTLVQGTRGNTIYF
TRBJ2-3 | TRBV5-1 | CASSFNSGTDTQYF
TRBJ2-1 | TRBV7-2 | CASSLAAGGNNEQFF
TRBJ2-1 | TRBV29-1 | CSVKGIGVYNEQFF
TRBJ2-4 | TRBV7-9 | CASSLPPGGTKNIQYF
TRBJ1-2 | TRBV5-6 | CASSWGTEGGYTF
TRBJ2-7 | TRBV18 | CASSPIGQGHSYEQYF
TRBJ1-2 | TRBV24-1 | CATSDPTAGGRNYGYTF
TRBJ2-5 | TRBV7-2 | CASSLTGALAGETQYF
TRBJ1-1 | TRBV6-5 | CASSYSRARGTEAFF
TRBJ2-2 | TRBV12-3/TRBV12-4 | CASSFFPGELFF
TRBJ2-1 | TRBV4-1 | CASSPSPSGNYNEQFF
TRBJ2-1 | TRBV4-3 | CASSLGTGESNEQFF
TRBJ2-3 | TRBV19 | CASTESSGGTSTDTQYF
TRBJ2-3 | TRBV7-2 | CASSLGGHQTDTQYF
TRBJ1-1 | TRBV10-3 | CAISESGGWTEAFF
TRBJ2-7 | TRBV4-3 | CASSQVRGGSYEQYF
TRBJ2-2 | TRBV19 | CASSIVGVPNTGELFF
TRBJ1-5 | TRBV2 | CASRQQGAGLNQPQHF
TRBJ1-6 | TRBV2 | CASTQPRTGDWNSPLHF
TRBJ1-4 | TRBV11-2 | CASSLVPPYRGRNEKLFF
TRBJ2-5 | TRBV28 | CASSPGGQGNQETQYF